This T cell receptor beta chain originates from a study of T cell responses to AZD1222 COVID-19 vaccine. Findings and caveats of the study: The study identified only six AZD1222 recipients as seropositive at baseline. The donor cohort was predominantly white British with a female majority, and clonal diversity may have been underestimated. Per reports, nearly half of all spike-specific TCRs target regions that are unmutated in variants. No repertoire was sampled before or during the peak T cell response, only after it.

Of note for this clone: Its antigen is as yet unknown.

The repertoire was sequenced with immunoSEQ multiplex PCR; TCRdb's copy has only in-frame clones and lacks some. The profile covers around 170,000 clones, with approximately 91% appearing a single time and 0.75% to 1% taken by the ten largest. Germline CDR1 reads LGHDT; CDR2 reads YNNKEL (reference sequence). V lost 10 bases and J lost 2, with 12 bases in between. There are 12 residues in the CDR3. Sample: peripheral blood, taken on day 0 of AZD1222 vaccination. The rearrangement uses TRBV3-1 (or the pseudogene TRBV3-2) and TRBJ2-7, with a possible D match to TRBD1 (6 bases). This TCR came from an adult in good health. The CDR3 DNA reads TGTGCCACCTCGACAGGCACCTACGAGCAGTACTTC. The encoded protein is CATSTGTYEQYF.